This T cell receptor beta chain was found in a study of regulatory T cells in long-lasting Graves disease. At least ten counts were recorded for this clonotype. The target antigen is unknown. Investigators prepared the TCR beta libraries by applying iRepertoire HTBI primers and Arm-PCR of CDR3 regions. Authors' data handling: Taken together, the samples had 62 TRBV and some 15 TRBJ segments identified. TCRdb reprocessed the multiplex PCR reads via MiXCR and lists one record per CDR3 protein. What appears here as the V and J calls and clone size reflects TCRdb's work, not the paper's. The table includes hundreds of thousands of distinct CDR3 sequences, 21% detected once. CDR3 length equals 13 residues. Germline V lookup: CDR1 LGHDT, CDR2 YNNKEL (reference sequence). Between the trimmed V and J ends, which lost 4 bases and 7 bases, there was a span of 13 bases. Overall study results and limits: Blood alone, not thyroid tissue, was studied. Newly diagnosed disease favored TRBV20-1 and TRBJ2-1 over persistent disease. Accuracy was possibly reduced by small sample size.

The time point was: persistent/refractory GD, antithyroid drugs over 5 years with positive TRAb. The TCR library was made from RNA extracted from PBMCs. This sequence joins TRBV3-1 and TRBJ1-1; the D gene is possibly TRBD1 (5 bases). The sequences come from peripheral blood mononuclear cells (PBMCs), collected when the disease was refractory, from a patient treated with antithyroid drugs. This TCR was sampled from a female donor with Graves disease. The CDR3 loop reads CASSLAGRGEAFF. The CDR3 DNA reads TGTGCCAGCAGCCTCGCCGGGAGGGGTGAAGCTTTCTTT.